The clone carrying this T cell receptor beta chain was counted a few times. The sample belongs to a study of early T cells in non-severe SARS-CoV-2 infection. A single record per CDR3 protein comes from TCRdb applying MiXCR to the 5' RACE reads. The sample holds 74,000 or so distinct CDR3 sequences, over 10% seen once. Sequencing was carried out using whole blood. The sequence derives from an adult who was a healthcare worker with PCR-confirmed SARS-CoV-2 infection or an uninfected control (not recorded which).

For the CDR3, the DNA is TGCAGTGCTAAAATAGCGGGAGCTCCCCCTTACTACAATGAGCAGTTCTTC. As protein: CSAKIAGAPPYYNEQFF. The chain recombines TRBV20-1 with TRBJ2-1; TRBD2 agrees at 9 bases. Germline trimming cut 4 bases from V and 3 bases from J; bases unmatched to any gene: 13. CDR1 is DFQATT and CDR2 is SNEGSKA in the germline V gene (reference sequence). The CDR3 length is 17 residues.